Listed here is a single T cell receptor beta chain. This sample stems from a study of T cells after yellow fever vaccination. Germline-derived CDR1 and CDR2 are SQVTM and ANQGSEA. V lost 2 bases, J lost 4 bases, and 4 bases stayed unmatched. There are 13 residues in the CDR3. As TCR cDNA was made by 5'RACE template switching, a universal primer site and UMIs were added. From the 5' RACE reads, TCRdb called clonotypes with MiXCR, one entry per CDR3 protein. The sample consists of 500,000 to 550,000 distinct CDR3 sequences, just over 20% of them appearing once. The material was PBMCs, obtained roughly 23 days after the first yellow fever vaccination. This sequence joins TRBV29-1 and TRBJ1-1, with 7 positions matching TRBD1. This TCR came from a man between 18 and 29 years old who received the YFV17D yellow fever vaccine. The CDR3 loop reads CSVEQGGVTEAFF. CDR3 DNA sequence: TGCAGCGTTGAACAAGGGGGCGTCACTGAAGCTTTCTTT.